Presented here are 20 T cell receptor beta chains from one specimen sequenced in a study of vaccination effects on CD4 cells after COVID-19. Measured with immunoSEQ multiplex PCR; TCRdb has only the in-frame clones, and not every one. The sample lists tens of thousands of clones; 65% were seen once. ViraFEST assay sequencing came after antigen-specific CD4+ T cells were expanded with viral peptide pools. Cultured cells yielded isolated CD4+ T cells after nine to ten days. Each person got two doses of an mRNA SARS-CoV-2 vaccine, BNT162b2 or mRNA-1273. The antigens these receptors bind are not known. The sample consisted of CD4+ T cells from PBMCs cultured with SARS-CoV-2 spike peptides, taken after COVID-19 vaccination. These receptors were collected from a human donor who received a COVID-19 vaccine.

The chain couples TRBV2 to TRBJ2-5, with 8 bases matching TRBD2. CDR1 and CDR2 (germline): SNHLY, FYNNEI. The CDR3 has 15 amino acids. V dropped 6 bases and J dropped 1; count of bases not matched to a gene: 7. Here the CDR3 reads CASRKTGGSQETQYF. In DNA, the CDR3 is TGTGCCAGCAGGAAGACGGGGGGGAGCCAAGAGACCCAGTACTTC.

The table lists this clone with a few counts. The V gene is TRBV5-4, the J gene TRBJ2-5; 7 positions agree with TRBD1. This CDR3 has 14 amino acids. The junction had 8 bases not matched to a gene; V was cut back by 4 bases and J by 5 bases. Germline loops: CDR1 SGHNT, CDR2 YYREEE (reference sequence). The CDR3 nucleotides are TGTGCCAGCAGCCTACAAGGGGGCACTGAGACCCAGTACTTC. Amino acids: CASSLQGGTETQYF.

This clone has only one observation. V is TRBV23-1 and J is TRBJ2-7; possible D gene TRBD1, 7 bases. TRBV23-1 is noted as an ORF with a role that remains uncertain. The germline V and J ends were trimmed by 0 bases and 9 bases, with 21 bases remaining between them. There are 16 residues in the CDR3. The CDR3 sequence is CASSQSVEGACLGQYF. The DNA for the CDR3 is TGCGCCAGCAGTCAATCGGTGGAGGGGGCCTGCCTGGGGCAGTACTTC.

In its sample, this clone ranks as medium-sized. V is TRBV6-1 and J is TRBJ1-1; D is perhaps TRBD1 (6 bases). The V gene lost 3 bases and the J gene lost 1 base, with 12 bases spanning the gap. Germline lookup yields CDR1 MNHNS and CDR2 SASEGT. The CDR3 is made up of 15 amino acids. The CDR3 DNA is TGTGCCAGCAGTGAGGGGACACTACCGAACACTGAAGCTTTCTTT. Translated: CASSEGTLPNTEAFF.

The chain joins TRBV7-8 to TRBJ1-1; D not certain. The V and J ends lost 5 bases and 11 bases respectively, with 15 bases between them. The CDR3 runs to 12 residues. In germline, CDR1 is SGHVS, CDR2 FQNEAQ. CDR3 DNA: TGTGCCAGCAGCCCCGGCCAGTGGGCCGCTTTCTTT. Translating gives CASSPGQWAAFF.

The rearrangement joins TRBV11-2 to TRBJ1-1; D unresolved. V was trimmed by 5 bases and J by 7 bases, leaving 14 bases between them. The CDR3 has 13 amino acids. Germline-derived CDR1 and CDR2 are SGHAT and FQNNGV. In DNA form, the CDR3 reads TGTGCCAGCAGCCCGACGGGCATAGGTGAAGCTTTCTTT. This codes for CASSPTGIGEAFF. Combining the CDR3 with reference TRBV11-2 and TRBJ1-1 gives the whole variable domain EAGVAQSPRYKIIEKRQSVAFWCNPISGHATLYWYQQILGQGPKLLIQFQNNGVVDDSQLPKDRFSAERLKGVDSTLKIQPAKLEDSAVYLCASSPTGIGEAFFGQGTRLTVV.

The gene calls are TRBV30 and TRBJ1-5; D gene uncertain. Per germline, CDR1 GTSNPN and CDR2 SVGIG (reference sequence). The CDR3 is made up of 12 amino acids. The V gene lost 5 bases and the J gene lost 0 bases, with 5 bases spanning the gap. The chain's CDR3 is CAWADSNQPQHF. The DNA for the CDR3 is TGTGCCTGGGCAGATAGCAATCAGCCCCAGCATTTT.

The chain links TRBV6-4 to TRBJ1-2; the match to TRBD1 covers 9 bases. The V gene's germline CDR1 is MRHNA and CDR2 SNTAGT. The trim removed 2 bases at V and 4 bases at J, leaving 8 bases unmatched. This CDR3 has 16 amino acids. The CDR3 region has the DNA TGTGCCAGCAGTGACACGTACCGGGACAGGGCCTATGGCTACACCTTC. Residues: CASSDTYRDRAYGYTF.

The chain couples TRBV5-5 to TRBJ1-5; possibly TRBD1 for D (6 bases). CDR1 is SGHKS, CDR2 YYEKEE, per germline (reference sequence). The CDR3 runs 14 residues. The V end lost 2 bases, the J end lost 7 bases, and 13 bases lay between the germline ends. The DNA for the CDR3 is TGTGCCAGCAGCTTATCCGGGACAAGCCAGCCCCAGCATTTT. As protein: CASSLSGTSQPQHF.

This rearrangement joins TRBV7-9 to TRBJ2-1; 8 positions agree with TRBD1. Trimming removed 5 bases from V and 5 bases from J; junction bases left unmatched: 2. Germline V gene data show CDR1 as SEHNR and CDR2 as FQNEAQ (reference sequence). The CDR3 is made up of 13 amino acids. The CDR3 nucleotides read TGTGCCAGCAGCCGACAGGGGAACAATGAGCAGTTCTTC. Translating gives CASSRQGNNEQFF. Together with reference TRBV7-9 and TRBJ2-1, the CDR3 gives the full variable domain: DTGVSQNPRHKITKRGQNVTFRCDPISEHNRLYWYRQTLGQGPEFLTYFQNEAQLEKSRLLSDRFSAERPKGSFSTLEIQRTEQGDSAMYLCASSRQGNNEQFFGPGTRLTVL.

The gene calls are TRBV2 and TRBJ2-3; D is perhaps TRBD1 or TRBD2 (5 bases each). The CDR3 covers 14 residues. Per the germline V gene, CDR1 is SNHLY and CDR2 is FYNNEI. V lost 7 bases to trimming and J lost 0 bases, with 11 bases between them. In DNA, the CDR3 is TGTGCCAGCAATCCGGGGCCTAGCACAGATACGCAGTATTTT. Translating gives CASNPGPSTDTQYF.

The chain joins TRBV6-5 to TRBJ1-2; tentatively, D is TRBD1 (5 bases). The V end was cut by 2 bases, the J end by 8 bases, with 15 bases between. Looked up from germline, CDR1 is MNHEY and CDR2 is SVGAGI. The CDR3 has 14 amino acids. Here the CDR3 DNA reads TGTGCCAGCAGTTACGGGGGGATCACTGGGGGCTACACCTTC. This gives the protein CASSYGGITGGYTF.

This chain joins TRBV18 and TRBJ1-5, with TRBD1 matching 7 bases. Germline CDR1 and CDR2: KGHSH and LQKENI. This CDR3 is built from 12 residues. Unmatched junction bases numbered 7, after V lost 6 bases and J lost 11 bases. The CDR3 sequence is CASSTGQEAQHF. The DNA of the CDR3 is TGTGCCAGCTCTACTGGACAGGAGGCCCAGCATTTT. Combining the CDR3 with reference TRBV18 and TRBJ1-5 gives the whole variable domain NAGVMQNPRHLVRRRGQEARLRCSPMKGHSHVYWYRQLPEEGLKFMVYLQKENIIDESGMPKERFSAEFPKEGPSILRIQQVVRGDSAAYFCASSTGQEAQHFGDGTRLSIL.

The chain has TRBV6-4 and TRBJ1-2; perhaps TRBD1 as D (6 bases). Germline V CDR1 and CDR2: MRHNA, SNTAGT. Trimming took 5 bases from V and 4 from J, leaving 17 bases between them. The CDR3 covers 15 residues. CDR3 nucleotides: TGTGCCAGCAGTCCGGACAGAGCCGATTCCTATGGCTACACCTTC. The encoded protein is CASSPDRADSYGYTF.

In this sample, this clone turned up a few times. CDR3 sequence (DNA): TGTGCCAGCAGCTTGGCGGCAGGGATGAACTATGGCTACACCTTC. It specifies CASSLAAGMNYGYTF. This chain links TRBV5-4 with TRBJ1-2, with a possible D match to TRBD1 (5 bases). V was trimmed by 0 bases and J by 2 bases, leaving 11 bases between them. This CDR3 is built from 15 residues. The germline V gene encodes CDR1 SGHNT and CDR2 YYREEE (reference sequence). Using reference TRBV5-4 and TRBJ1-2 for the parts outside the CDR3, the full variable domain is ETGVTQSPTHLIKTRGQQVTLRCSSQSGHNTVSWYQQALGQGPQFIFQYYREEENGRGNFPPRFSGLQFPNYSSELNVNALELDDSALYLCASSLAAGMNYGYTFGSGTRLTVV.

This chain connects TRBV19 to TRBJ2-7; tentatively, D is TRBD2 (6 bases). This CDR3 region has 14 residues. The germline V gene has CDR1 LNHDA and CDR2 SQIVND (reference sequence). V was shortened by 3 bases and J by 4 bases, with 13 bases between the two germline ends. The CDR3 loop is CASSISGLEYEQYF. In DNA form, the CDR3 reads TGTGCCAGTAGTATCTCGGGACTGGAGTACGAGCAGTACTTC.

The V gene is TRBV5-1, the J gene TRBJ2-4, with 9 positions matching TRBD1. This CDR3 is built from 16 residues. The V and J ends lost 2 bases and 5 bases, in that order; junction bases with no gene match: 8. The V gene's germline CDR1 is SGHRS and CDR2 YFSETQ. CDR3 in amino acids: CASSFPAGDRENIQYF. For the CDR3, the DNA is TGCGCCAGCAGCTTTCCCGCCGGGGACAGGGAAAACATTCAGTACTTC.

This chain joins TRBV14 and TRBJ2-7; no definite D call. The CDR3 covers 12 residues. V lost 4 bases to trimming and J lost 3 bases, with 7 bases between them. Germline V lookup: CDR1 SGHDN, CDR2 FVKESK. The CDR3 sequence is CASSRNFYEQYF. The CDR3 coding sequence is TGTGCCAGCAGCCGGAATTTCTACGAGCAGTACTTC.

The chain recombines TRBV6-5 with TRBJ1-5, with D perhaps TRBD1 (6 bases). CDR1 MNHEY and CDR2 SVGAGI come from the germline V gene. The CDR3 totals 14 residues. V was pared by 2 bases and J by 7 bases, with 12 bases between. Written as DNA, the CDR3 is TGTGCCAGCAGTTACGGGGGGGCCGGGCAGCCCCAGCATTTT. Its translation is CASSYGGAGQPQHF.

The sample holds a few counts of this clone. CDR3 protein: CASRPPGSDNEQFF. CDR3 nucleotides: TGTGCCAGCAGACCCCCCGGGAGCGACAATGAGCAGTTCTTC. The rearrangement links TRBV7-9 to TRBJ2-1, with TRBD2 as a possible D gene (6 bases). Germline V gene sequence: CDR1 SEHNR, CDR2 FQNEAQ (reference sequence). The CDR3 covers 14 residues. The germline V and J ends were trimmed by 6 bases and 5 bases, with 14 bases remaining between them.